This T cell receptor (beta chain) was observed in a study of blood T cell repertoires in COVID-19. The Seattle patients joined while their infection was active and were tracked longitudinally afterward. TCRdb's table, derived via immunoSEQ multiplex PCR, lists solely in-frame clones and lacks some. The table records about 210,000 clones, approximately 85% of them present only once. The J segment lost 4 bases and the V segment lost 0 bases, leaving 11 bases of the junction unmatched. Looked up from germline, CDR1 is LNHNV and CDR2 is YYDKDF (reference sequence). The CDR3 loop spans 18 amino acids. The receptor comes from a man in his fifties with COVID-19, enrolled during active disease. The chain is built from TRBV15 and TRBJ1-4; the match to TRBD1 covers 7 bases. The sample comprised peripheral blood. CDR3 residues: CATSRDYPETGLNEKLFF. The CDR3 DNA reads as TGTGCCACCAGCAGAGATTACCCGGAGACAGGGCTTAATGAAAAACTGTTTTTT.